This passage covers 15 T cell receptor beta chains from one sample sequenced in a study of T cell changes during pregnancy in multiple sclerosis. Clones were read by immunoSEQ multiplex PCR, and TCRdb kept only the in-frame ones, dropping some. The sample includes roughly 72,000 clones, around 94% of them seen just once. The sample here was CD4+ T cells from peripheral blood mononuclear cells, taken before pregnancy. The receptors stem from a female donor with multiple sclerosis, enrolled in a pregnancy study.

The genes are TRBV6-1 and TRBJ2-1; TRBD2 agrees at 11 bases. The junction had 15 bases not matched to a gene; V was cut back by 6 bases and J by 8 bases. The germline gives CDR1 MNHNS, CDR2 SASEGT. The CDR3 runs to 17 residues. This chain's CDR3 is CASSETSLAGGRDEQFF. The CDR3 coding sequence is TGTGCCAGCAGCGAAACATCTCTAGCGGGGGGTCGCGATGAGCAGTTCTTC.

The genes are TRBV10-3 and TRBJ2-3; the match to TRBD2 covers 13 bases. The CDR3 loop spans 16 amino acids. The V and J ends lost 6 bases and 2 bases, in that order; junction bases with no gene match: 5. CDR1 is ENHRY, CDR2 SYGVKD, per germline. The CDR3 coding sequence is TGTGCCATCAGAGGACTAGCGGGAGTAGTCACAGATACGCAGTATTTT. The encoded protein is CAIRGLAGVVTDTQYF.

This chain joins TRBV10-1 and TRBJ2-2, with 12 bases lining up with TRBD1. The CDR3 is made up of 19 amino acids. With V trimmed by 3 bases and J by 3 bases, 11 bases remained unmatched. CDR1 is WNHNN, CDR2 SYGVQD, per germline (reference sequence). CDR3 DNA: TGCGCCAGCAGTGACAACTCCGGGACAGGGGGCCGTTACACCGGGGAGCTGTTTTTT. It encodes CASSDNSGTGGRYTGELFF.

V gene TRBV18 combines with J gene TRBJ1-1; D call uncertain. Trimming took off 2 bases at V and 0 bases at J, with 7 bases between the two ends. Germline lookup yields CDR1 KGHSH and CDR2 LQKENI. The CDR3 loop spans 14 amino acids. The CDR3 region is CASSPGLMNTEAFF. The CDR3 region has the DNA TGTGCCAGCTCACCAGGGCTTATGAACACTGAAGCTTTCTTT.

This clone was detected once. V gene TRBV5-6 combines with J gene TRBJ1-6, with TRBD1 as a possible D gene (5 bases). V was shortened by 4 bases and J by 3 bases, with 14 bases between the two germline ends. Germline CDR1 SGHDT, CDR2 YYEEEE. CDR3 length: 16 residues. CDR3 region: CASSTRQRYYNSPLHF. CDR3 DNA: TGTGCCAGCAGCACCCGACAGAGATACTATAATTCACCCCTCCACTTT.

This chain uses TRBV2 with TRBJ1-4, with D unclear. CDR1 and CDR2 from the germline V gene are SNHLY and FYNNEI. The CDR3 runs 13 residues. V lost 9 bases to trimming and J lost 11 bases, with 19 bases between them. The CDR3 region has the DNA TGTGCCAGTACCGGGGTAAACGGGTGGAAACTGTTTTTT. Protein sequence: CASTGVNGWKLFF.

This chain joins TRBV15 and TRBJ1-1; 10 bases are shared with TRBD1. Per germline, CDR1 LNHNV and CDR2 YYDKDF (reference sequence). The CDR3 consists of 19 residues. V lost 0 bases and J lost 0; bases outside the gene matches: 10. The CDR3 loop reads CATSRDLRGQGQLNTEAFF. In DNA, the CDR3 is TGTGCCACCAGCAGAGACTTGCGGGGACAGGGGCAGTTGAACACTGAAGCTTTCTTT.

The CDR3 DNA reads TGTGCCAGCAGCCCCCGGGGGGGGACAGGGGGCAATGAGCAGTTCTTC. Amino acids: CASSPRGGTGGNEQFF. This chain links TRBV9 with TRBJ2-1; 11 bases align to TRBD1. The length of the CDR3 is 16 residues. Trimming at V came to 4 bases and at J to 6 bases, leaving 9 bases not matched to a gene. CDR1 SGDLS and CDR2 YYNGEE come from the germline V gene.

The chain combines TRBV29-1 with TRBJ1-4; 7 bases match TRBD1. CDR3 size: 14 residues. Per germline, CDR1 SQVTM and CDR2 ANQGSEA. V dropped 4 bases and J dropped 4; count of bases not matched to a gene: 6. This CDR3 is CSVGDRADNEKLFF. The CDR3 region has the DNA TGCAGCGTTGGCGACAGGGCCGATAATGAAAAACTGTTTTTT.

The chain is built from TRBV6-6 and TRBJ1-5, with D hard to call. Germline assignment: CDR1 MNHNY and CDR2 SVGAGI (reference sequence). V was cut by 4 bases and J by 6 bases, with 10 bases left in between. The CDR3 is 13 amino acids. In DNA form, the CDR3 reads TGTGCCAGCAGTTCGAGGGCGGCTCAGCCCCAGCATTTT. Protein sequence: CASSSRAAQPQHF.

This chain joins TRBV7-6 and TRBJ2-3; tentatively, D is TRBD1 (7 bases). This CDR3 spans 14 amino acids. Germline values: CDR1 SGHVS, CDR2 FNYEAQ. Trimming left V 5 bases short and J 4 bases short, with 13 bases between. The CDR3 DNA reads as TGTGCCAGCAGCGGAGGGGACAGCGCAGATACGCAGTATTTT. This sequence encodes CASSGGDSADTQYF.

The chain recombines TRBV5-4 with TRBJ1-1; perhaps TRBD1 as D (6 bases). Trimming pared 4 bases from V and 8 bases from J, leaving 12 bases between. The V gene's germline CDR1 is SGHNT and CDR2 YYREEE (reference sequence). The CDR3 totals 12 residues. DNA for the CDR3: TGTGCCAGCAGCCCGAACAGGGAGGAAGCTTTCTTT. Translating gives CASSPNREEAFF.

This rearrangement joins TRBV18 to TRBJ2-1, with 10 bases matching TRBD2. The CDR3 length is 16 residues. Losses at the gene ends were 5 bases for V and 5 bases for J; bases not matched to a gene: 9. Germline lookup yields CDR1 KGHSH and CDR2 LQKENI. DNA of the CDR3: TGTGCCAGCTCATTTCCCGGGACTAGCGTTGACAATGAGCAGTTCTTC. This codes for CASSFPGTSVDNEQFF. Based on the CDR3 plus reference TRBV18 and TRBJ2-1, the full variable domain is NAGVMQNPRHLVRRRGQEARLRCSPMKGHSHVYWYRQLPEEGLKFMVYLQKENIIDESGMPKERFSAEFPKEGPSILRIQQVVRGDSAAYFCASSFPGTSVDNEQFFGPGTRLTVL.

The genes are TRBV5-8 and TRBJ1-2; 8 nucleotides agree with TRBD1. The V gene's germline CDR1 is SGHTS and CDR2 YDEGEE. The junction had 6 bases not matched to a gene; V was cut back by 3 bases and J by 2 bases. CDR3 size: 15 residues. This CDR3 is CASSWRTGPNYGYTF. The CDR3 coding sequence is TGTGCCAGCAGCTGGAGGACAGGGCCAAACTATGGCTACACCTTC.

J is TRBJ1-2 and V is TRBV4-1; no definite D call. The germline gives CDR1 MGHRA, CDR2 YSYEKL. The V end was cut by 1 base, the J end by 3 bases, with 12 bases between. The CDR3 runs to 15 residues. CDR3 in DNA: TGCGCCAGCAGCCAAGTGGAAGGGAGCGACTATGGCTACACCTTC. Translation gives CASSQVEGSDYGYTF.